This T cell receptor (beta chain) was recovered during a study of OX40 agonist ivuxolimab in advanced cancers. TCRdb's copy holds only in-frame clones and misses some; the assay was immunoSEQ multiplex PCR. The table includes fewer than 90,000 clones, approximately 85% detected once. The CDR3 is made up of 16 amino acids. Looked up from germline, CDR1 is SGHTA and CDR2 is FQGTGA. V shed 7 bases and J shed 0 bases, with 15 bases lying between them. The starting material was CD4+ or CD8+ T cells sorted from blood, obtained in a trial of the OX40 agonist ivuxolimab. The V gene is TRBV7-3, the J gene TRBJ2-2; D unresolved. The TCR sequence derives from an adult with an advanced solid tumor such as melanoma, head and neck, liver or kidney cancer. The CDR3 reads CASTSLYPPNTGELFF. The CDR3 nucleotides read TGTGCCAGCACCTCACTGTATCCTCCGAACACCGGGGAGCTGTTTTTT.